This TCR beta chain stems from a study of neurological immune-mediated disorders (dated by TCRdb to about 2019). For context, the study as a whole: Among the roughly 35 multiple sclerosis patients, about 31 had relapsing-remitting MS and 3 had secondary progressive MS. The cohort included about 70 subjects: 14 with HAM/TSP, around 34 with multiple sclerosis, and approximately 20 healthy controls. Peripheral blood TCR-beta repertoires from patients with HTLV-I-associated myelopathy (HAM/TSP), patients with multiple sclerosis, and healthy controls were compared in the study using UMI-based sequencing. Longitudinal samples, technical triplicates and paired sorted CD4+ and CD8+ T-cell subsets, alongside PBMC samples, were included among the 106 TCR-beta libraries.

This clonotype was counted many times. This clone's antigen is unknown. Base quality data are lacking; no much larger clone is found one base away. V is clipped by 2 bases and J by 5 bases, and the sequence between their germline boundaries is 11 bases long. Taken from the germline V gene, the CDR1 and CDR2 loops are SGHRS and YFSETQ. The CDR3 numbers 14 residues from cysteine through phenylalanine. Solely the CDR3 DNA is kept, with 42 bases framed from the first base. cDNA was synthesized by template-switch 5'RACE using a primer carrying a 10-nucleotide random unique molecular identifier by which each TCR transcript was tagged. Over 180 million TCR-beta sequences, covering 15-18 subjects, were produced in each sequencing run. The RNeasy kit was used to extract total RNA. The KAPA Real-time Library Amplification kit was used to amplify TCR-beta VDJ regions with primers for the TCR constant region and the 5'RACE anchor. Sample indexes and Illumina adaptors were added in a first PCR, and a second PCR then increased library yield. After Ampure bead purification, the TCR product of roughly 650 bp was size-selected on a 2% E-gel SizeSelection system. Library quality was checked on a Bioanalyzer, concentration was measured with Qubit, and libraries were quantified with the Kapa Library Quantification kit before pooling. Libraries were sequenced paired-end 2 x 150 bp on an Illumina HiSeq 2500. To increase sequence diversity, about 23-32% phiX was spiked into each library pool. As for the original processing: Quality-filtered reads were processed with the UMI-based MiGEC pipeline, and over 90% of raw TCR sequences were removed by the MiGEC pipeline during error correction. VDJ genes were aligned to IMGT germline references, and clonotypes were defined by unique CDR3 amino acid sequence plus V-J genes. Clonal expansion, Shannon diversity, and CDR3 relatedness (CalcPairwiseDistances, ClusterSamples) were evaluated with VDJtools, and phylogenetic trees were built with CLCbio workbench. Using coefficient-of-variation modelling across technical triplicates, the study counted a clone as expanded if it had at least 8 unique UMIs. TCRdb itself trimmed the public reads at Q25 with fastp, ran MiXCR and retained productive beta chains. Entries that share a CDR3 protein sequence are merged under the most common genes and DNA. In this record, the V and J calls reflect TCRdb's handling and not the investigators' own analysis. The sample includes over 55,000 distinct CDR3 sequences, with under 2.5% observed a single time. The ten largest clones capture around 2.8% of the sample.

For the unsorted PBMC libraries, 2 million PBMCs were stored in RNAlater at -80 degrees C until RNA extraction and were used to generate the libraries. The multiple sclerosis patients were enrolled in a US clinical protocol that evaluated disease progression with magnetic resonance imaging. PBMCs were separated from peripheral blood using Ficoll-Hypaque density gradient centrifugation and then cryopreserved in liquid nitrogen. What the work shows at the level of the full study, not this receptor alone: No clinical or MRI features were associated with the MS cluster, and the authors said that larger cohorts are needed. TCR clonal expansion was highest in HAM/TSP patients and lowest in MS patients, with MS patients falling below even healthy controls. No identical CDR3 amino acid sequences were found to be shared among expanded clones across subjects, suggesting that TCR-beta repertoires were private in all groups. In phylogenetic analysis, the repertoires of 18 of 34 MS patients grouped into a cluster of related CDR3 sequences, which suggests a possible signature at the repertoire level.

The sequencing sample was made of PBMCs. This receptor was identified in a man aged 50 or older with multiple sclerosis. The rearranged chain carries TRBV5-1 and TRBJ2-1; the best D guess is TRBD2, with 5 bases matching. DNA sequence: TGCGCCAGCAGCTTTTTCCGGGGAGACAATGAGCAGTTCTTC. It translates to CASSFFRGDNEQFF.